This T cell receptor (beta chain) was documented in a study of T cell changes during pregnancy in multiple sclerosis. The length of the CDR3 is 15 residues. V was pared by 4 bases and J by 4 bases, with 7 bases of the junction left unmatched. CDR1 SGHDT and CDR2 YYEEEE come from the germline V gene. This table comes from immunoSEQ multiplex PCR, and its TCRdb copy is limited to in-frame clones, with some not included. The table records about 66,000 clones, about nine tenths of them present only once. The TCR sequence derives from a female donor with multiple sclerosis, enrolled in a pregnancy study. The gene calls are TRBV5-6 and TRBJ1-5, with 8 bases aligning to TRBD1. The material was peripheral blood, obtained in the third trimester of pregnancy. In DNA, the CDR3 is TGTGCCAGCAGCCCCTATGGGGACAGGAATCAGCCCCAGCATTTT. Encoded protein: CASSPYGDRNQPQHF.